The 11 T cell receptor beta chains below were found in one sample sequenced in a study of blood T cell repertoires in COVID-19. The data were produced by immunoSEQ multiplex PCR, yet TCRdb's version contains in-frame clones alone and is incomplete. This sample carries roughly 82,000 clones, roughly 86% of them seen once, and the ten largest clones take about 9.4%. The specimen sequenced was peripheral blood. All receptors come from a man in his sixties with acute or convalescent COVID-19.

The chain couples TRBV6-5 to TRBJ2-3; tentative D call: TRBD2 (5 bases). Between the trimmed V and J ends, which lost 6 bases and 4 bases, there was a span of 8 bases. CDR1 MNHEY and CDR2 SVGAGI come from the germline V gene. This CDR3 comprises 12 residues. This CDR3 reads CASSRTADTQYF. CDR3 nucleotides: TGTGCCAGCAGCCGGACTGCAGATACGCAGTATTTT.

Here the CDR3 DNA reads TGTGCCACCAGTGAAGGGGGACTAGCGGGGGATCGAAGGCAGTATTTT. Amino acid sequence: CATSEGGLAGDRRQYF. The rearrangement joins TRBV24-1 to TRBJ2-3, with 14 bases aligning to TRBD2. CDR1 KGHDR and CDR2 SFDVKD come from the germline V gene. The V segment lost 4 bases and the J segment 11 bases; nucleotides outside the gene matches: 10. This CDR3 contains 16 residues.

The chain combines TRBV6-5 with TRBJ2-7, with D perhaps matching TRBD2 (6 bases). From germline, CDR1 is MNHEY and CDR2 SVGAGI. The germline V and J ends were trimmed by 5 bases and 1 base, with 9 bases remaining between them. This CDR3 spans 13 amino acids. The CDR3 is CASSTRGSYEQYF. CDR3 sequence (DNA): TGTGCCAGCAGTACCCGGGGGTCCTACGAGCAGTACTTC.

The V call is TRBV7-3, the J call TRBJ2-1; 8 bases match TRBD1. This CDR3 has 16 amino acids. Trimming took 1 base from V and 6 from J; bases not matched to a gene: 8. CDR1 is SGHTA, CDR2 FQGTGA, per germline. The DNA for the CDR3 is TGTGCCAGCAGCTTAATCCCCGACAGGGGACGCAATGAGCAGTTCTTC. Translation: CASSLIPDRGRNEQFF. Together with reference TRBV7-3 and TRBJ2-1, the CDR3 gives the full variable domain: GAGVSQTPSNKVTEKGKYVELRCDPISGHTALYWYRQSLGQGPEFLIYFQGTGAADDSGLPNDRFFAVRPEGSVSTLKIQRTERGDSAVYLCASSLIPDRGRNEQFFGPGTRLTVL.

This clone is a singleton in its sample. V usage is TRBV5-4 and J usage is TRBJ1-4, with a possible D match to TRBD1 (5 bases). The CDR3 is 15 residues long. The V and J ends lost 4 bases and 3 bases respectively, with 13 bases between them. The germline V gene encodes CDR1 SGHNT and CDR2 YYREEE (reference sequence). CDR3 DNA: TGTGCCAGCAGCAGTCAAGGGGCGGCTAATGAAAAACTGTTTTTT. Its translation is CASSSQGAANEKLFF. Filled out from reference TRBV5-4 and TRBJ1-4, the complete variable domain reads ETGVTQSPTHLIKTRGQQVTLRCSSQSGHNTVSWYQQALGQGPQFIFQYYREEENGRGNFPPRFSGLQFPNYSSELNVNALELDDSALYLCASSSQGAANEKLFFGSGTQLSVL.

J is TRBJ2-3 and V is TRBV3-1 (or the pseudogene TRBV3-2); a weak D match, TRBD2 (7 bases). V shed 1 base and J shed 4 bases, with 15 bases lying between them. The CDR3 runs to 16 residues. Germline V gene lookup returns CDR1 LGHDT and CDR2 YNNKEL (reference sequence). Here the CDR3 DNA reads TGTGCCAGCAGCCAAGCCGCGGGGGCACAGTCAGATACGCAGTATTTT. It yields the protein CASSQAAGAQSDTQYF.

This rearrangement joins TRBV7-9 to TRBJ1-3, with 9 positions matching TRBD1. CDR3 length: 15 residues. V lost 4 bases and J lost 8; bases outside the gene matches: 9. Germline V lookup: CDR1 SEHNR, CDR2 FQNEAQ (reference sequence). Written as DNA, the CDR3 is TGTGCCAGCAGCTATTGGACAGGGGACGAGGACACCATATATTTT. Its translation: CASSYWTGDEDTIYF.

The chain carries TRBV30 and TRBJ1-2; TRBD1 agrees at 9 bases. The junction had 2 bases not matched to a gene; V was cut back by 2 bases and J by 7 bases. CDR3 size: 12 residues. Germline loops: CDR1 GTSNPN, CDR2 SVGIG (reference sequence). CDR3 sequence (DNA): TGTGCCTGGAGTACAGGGGGCGGTGGCTACACCTTC. Its translation: CAWSTGGGGYTF.

V and J are TRBV14 and TRBJ2-1; the D gene is possibly TRBD2 (6 bases). The V gene's germline CDR1 is SGHDN and CDR2 FVKESK. V was trimmed by 2 bases and J by 2 bases, leaving 10 bases between them. The length of the CDR3 is 15 residues. CDR3 amino acids: CASSQTGGTYNEQFF. The CDR3 DNA follows: TGTGCCAGCAGCCAAACGGGCGGGACCTACAATGAGCAGTTCTTC.

The chain joins TRBV5-6 to TRBJ2-7, with D perhaps TRBD2 (7 bases). V was trimmed by 5 bases and J by 7 bases, leaving 10 bases between them. CDR3 length equals 11 residues. Germline values: CDR1 SGHDT, CDR2 YYEEEE. This chain's CDR3 is CASRGGGEQYF. For the CDR3, the DNA is TGTGCCAGCAGGGGAGGGGGAGAGCAGTACTTC. Complete variable domain (other parts from reference TRBV5-6 and TRBJ2-7): DAGVTQSPTHLIKTRGQQVTLRCSPKSGHDTVSWYQQALGQGPQFIFQYYEEEERQRGNFPDRFSGHQFPNYSSELNVNALLLGDSALYLCASRGGGEQYFGPGTRLTVT.

This clone was seen only a few times. The rearrangement links TRBV5-4 to TRBJ1-1, with TRBD1 matching 7 bases. Germline CDR1 reads SGHNT; CDR2 reads YYREEE (reference sequence). V shed 2 bases and J 6 bases; nucleotides not matched to a gene: 1. The CDR3 contains 12 residues. CDR3 in amino acids: CASSFQGAEAFF. The DNA of the CDR3 is TGTGCCAGCAGCTTTCAGGGGGCTGAAGCTTTCTTT.